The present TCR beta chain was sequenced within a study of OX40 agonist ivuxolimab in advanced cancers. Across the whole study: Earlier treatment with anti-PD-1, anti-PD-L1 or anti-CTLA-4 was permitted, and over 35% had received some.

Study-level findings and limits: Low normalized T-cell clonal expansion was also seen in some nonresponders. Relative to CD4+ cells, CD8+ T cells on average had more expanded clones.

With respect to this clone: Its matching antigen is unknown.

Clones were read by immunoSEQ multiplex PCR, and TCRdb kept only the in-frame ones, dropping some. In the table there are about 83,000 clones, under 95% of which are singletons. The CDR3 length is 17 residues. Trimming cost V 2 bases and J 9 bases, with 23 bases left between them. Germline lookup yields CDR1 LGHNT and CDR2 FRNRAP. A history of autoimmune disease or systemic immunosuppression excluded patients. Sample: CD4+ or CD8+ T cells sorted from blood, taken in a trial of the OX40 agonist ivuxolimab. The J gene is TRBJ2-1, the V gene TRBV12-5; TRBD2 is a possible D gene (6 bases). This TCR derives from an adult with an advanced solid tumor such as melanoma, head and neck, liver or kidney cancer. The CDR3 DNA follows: TGTGCTAGTGGTTTGAACTTTGCGGGGTCAGGGAGTACTGAGCAGTTCTTC. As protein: CASGLNFAGSGSTEQFF.